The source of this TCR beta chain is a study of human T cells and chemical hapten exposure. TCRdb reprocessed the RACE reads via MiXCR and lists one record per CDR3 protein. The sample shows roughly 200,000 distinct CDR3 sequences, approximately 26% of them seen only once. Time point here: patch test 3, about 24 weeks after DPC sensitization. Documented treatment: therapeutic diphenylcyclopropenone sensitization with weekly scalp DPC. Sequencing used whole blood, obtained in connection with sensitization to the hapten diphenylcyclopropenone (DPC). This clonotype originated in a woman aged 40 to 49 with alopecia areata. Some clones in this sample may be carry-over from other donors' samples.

DNA for the CDR3: TGTGCCATCAACGGACAGGGAGCGGGACAGCCCCAGCATTTT. Its protein product is CAINGQGAGQPQHF. The chain carries TRBV10-3 and TRBJ1-5; 8 nucleotides match TRBD1. This CDR3 is 14 amino acids long. Germline CDR1 and CDR2: ENHRY and SYGVKD. V lost 7 bases and J lost 7; bases outside the gene matches: 9.